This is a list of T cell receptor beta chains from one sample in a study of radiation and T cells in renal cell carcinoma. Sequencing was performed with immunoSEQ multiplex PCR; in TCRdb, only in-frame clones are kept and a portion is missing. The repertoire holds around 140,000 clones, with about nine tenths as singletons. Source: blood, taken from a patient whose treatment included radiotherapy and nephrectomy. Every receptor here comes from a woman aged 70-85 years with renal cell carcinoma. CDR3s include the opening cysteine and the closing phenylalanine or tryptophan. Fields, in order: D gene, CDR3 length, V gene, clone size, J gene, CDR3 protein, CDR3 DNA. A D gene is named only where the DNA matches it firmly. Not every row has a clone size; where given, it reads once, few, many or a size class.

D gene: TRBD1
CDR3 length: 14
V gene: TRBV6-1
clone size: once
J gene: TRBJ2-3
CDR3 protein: CATTDRGGADTQYF
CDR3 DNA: TGTGCCACCACTGACAGGGGGGGGGCAGATACGCAGTATTTT

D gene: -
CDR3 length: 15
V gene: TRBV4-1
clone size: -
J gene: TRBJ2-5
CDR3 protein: CASSQDLASEETQYF
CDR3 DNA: TGCGCCAGCAGCCAAGATTTGGCTAGCGAAGAGACCCAGTACTTC

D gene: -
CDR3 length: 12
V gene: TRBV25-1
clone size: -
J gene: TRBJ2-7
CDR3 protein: CASSAGPHEQYF
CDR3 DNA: TGTGCCAGCAGTGCCGGTCCCCACGAGCAGTACTTC

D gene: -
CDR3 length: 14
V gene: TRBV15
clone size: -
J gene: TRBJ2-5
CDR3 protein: CATSRGTEQETQYF
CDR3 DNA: TGTGCCACCAGCAGAGGAACAGAACAAGAGACCCAGTACTTC

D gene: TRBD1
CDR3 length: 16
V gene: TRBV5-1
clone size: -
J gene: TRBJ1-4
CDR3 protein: CASSIGTGERDEKLFF
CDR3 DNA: TGCGCCAGCAGCATCGGGACAGGGGAACGGGATGAAAAACTGTTTTTT

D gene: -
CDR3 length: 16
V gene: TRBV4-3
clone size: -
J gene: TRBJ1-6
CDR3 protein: CASSQFAGTFNSPLHF
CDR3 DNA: TGCGCCAGCAGCCAATTCGCCGGGACCTTCAATTCACCCCTCCACTTT

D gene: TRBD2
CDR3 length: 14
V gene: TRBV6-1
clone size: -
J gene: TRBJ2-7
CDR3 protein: CASISGTSGYEQYF
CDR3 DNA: TGTGCCAGCATCTCCGGGACTAGCGGCTACGAGCAGTACTTC

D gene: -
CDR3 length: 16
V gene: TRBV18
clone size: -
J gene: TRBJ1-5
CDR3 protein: CASSPTGLGSNQPQHF
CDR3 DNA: TGTGCCAGCTCACCGACTGGGCTCGGAAGCAATCAGCCCCAGCATTTT

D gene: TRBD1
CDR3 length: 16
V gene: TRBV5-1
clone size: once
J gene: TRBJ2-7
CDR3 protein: CASSSIPGQGLVEQYF
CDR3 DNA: TGCGCCAGCAGCTCCATACCGGGACAGGGGTTGGTCGAGCAGTACTTC

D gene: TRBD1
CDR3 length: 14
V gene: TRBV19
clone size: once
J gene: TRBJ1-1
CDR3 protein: CASSGDRVGTEAFF
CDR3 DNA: TGTGCCAGTAGTGGAGACAGGGTGGGTACTGAAGCTTTCTTT

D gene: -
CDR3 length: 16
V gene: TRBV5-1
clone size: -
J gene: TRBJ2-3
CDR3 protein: CASSLVGRDSTDTQYF
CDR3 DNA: TGCGCCAGCAGCTTGGTGGGCAGAGATAGCACAGATACGCAGTATTTT

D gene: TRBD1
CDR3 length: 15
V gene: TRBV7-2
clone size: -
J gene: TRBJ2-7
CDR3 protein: CASSLARQGAYEQYF
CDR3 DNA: TGTGCCAGCAGCTTAGCCAGACAGGGGGCCTACGAGCAGTACTTC

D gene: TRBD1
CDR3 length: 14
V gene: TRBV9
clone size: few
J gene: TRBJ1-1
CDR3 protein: CASSVGQGDTEAFF
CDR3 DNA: TGTGCCAGCAGCGTAGGACAGGGGGACACTGAAGCTTTCTTT

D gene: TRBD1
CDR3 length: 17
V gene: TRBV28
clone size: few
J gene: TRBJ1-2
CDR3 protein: CASSLRDRGTLGYGYTF
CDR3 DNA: TGTGCCAGCAGTTTAAGGGACAGGGGAACCCTAGGCTATGGCTACACCTTC

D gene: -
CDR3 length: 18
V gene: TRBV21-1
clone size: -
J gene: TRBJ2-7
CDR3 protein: CASSKACESTGFSYEQYF
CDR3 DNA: TGTGCCAGCAGCAAAGCCTGCGAATCGACAGGGTTCTCCTACGAGCAGTACTTC

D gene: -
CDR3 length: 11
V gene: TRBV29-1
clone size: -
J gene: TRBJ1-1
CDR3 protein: CSAKRNTEAFF
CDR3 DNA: TGCAGCGCCAAGCGGAACACTGAAGCTTTCTTT

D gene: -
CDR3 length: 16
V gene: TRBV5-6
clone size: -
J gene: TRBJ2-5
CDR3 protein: CASSLVFPGAQETQYF
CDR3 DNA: TGTGCCAGCAGCTTGGTTTTTCCAGGGGCCCAAGAGACCCAGTACTTC

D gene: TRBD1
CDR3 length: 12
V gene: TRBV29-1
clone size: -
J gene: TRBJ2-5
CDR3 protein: CSARTGQETQYF
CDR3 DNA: TGCAGCGCAAGGACAGGGCAAGAGACCCAGTACTTC

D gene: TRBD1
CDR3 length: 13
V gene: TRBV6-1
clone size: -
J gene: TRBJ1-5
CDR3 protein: CASSVGQGQPQHF
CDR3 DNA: TGTGCCAGCAGTGTGGGACAGGGTCAGCCCCAGCATTTT

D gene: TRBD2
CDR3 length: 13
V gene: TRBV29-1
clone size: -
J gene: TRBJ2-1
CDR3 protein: CSVASGGYNEQFF
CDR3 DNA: TGCAGCGTTGCTAGCGGGGGGTACAATGAGCAGTTCTTC

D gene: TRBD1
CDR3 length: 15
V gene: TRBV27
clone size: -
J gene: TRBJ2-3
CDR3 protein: CASSSTGTDTDTQYF
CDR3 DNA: TGTGCCAGCAGTTCGACAGGGACAGACACAGATACGCAGTATTTT

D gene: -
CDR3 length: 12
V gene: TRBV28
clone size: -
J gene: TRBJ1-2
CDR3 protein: CASRHSIYGYTF
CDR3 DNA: TGTGCCAGTAGGCATTCGATCTATGGCTACACCTTC

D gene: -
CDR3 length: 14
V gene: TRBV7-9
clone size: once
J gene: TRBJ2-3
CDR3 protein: CASSRGLVADTQYF
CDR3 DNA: TGTGCCAGCAGCCGCGGGCTGGTCGCAGATACGCAGTATTTT

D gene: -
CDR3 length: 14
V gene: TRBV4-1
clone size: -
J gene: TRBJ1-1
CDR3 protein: CASVHSERDTEAFF
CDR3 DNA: TGCGCCAGCGTCCATTCTGAGAGGGACACTGAAGCTTTCTTT

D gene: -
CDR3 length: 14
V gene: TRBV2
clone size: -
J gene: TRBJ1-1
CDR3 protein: CASRAYGTPGGAFF
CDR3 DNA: TGTGCCAGCAGGGCCTACGGGACCCCGGGCGGAGCTTTCTTT

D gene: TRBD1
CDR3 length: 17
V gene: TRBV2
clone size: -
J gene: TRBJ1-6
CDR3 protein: CASSSPSGGEGNSPLHF
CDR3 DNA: TGTGCCAGCAGTAGCCCCTCAGGGGGCGAGGGAAATTCACCCCTCCACTTT

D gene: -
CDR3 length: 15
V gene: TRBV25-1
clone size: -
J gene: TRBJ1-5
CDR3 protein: CASSAGSGGNQPQHF
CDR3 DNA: TGTGCCAGCAGTGCGGGGAGTGGTGGCAATCAGCCCCAGCATTTT

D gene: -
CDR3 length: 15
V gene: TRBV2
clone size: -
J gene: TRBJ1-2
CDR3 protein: CASLFRTGDGYGYTF
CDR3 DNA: TGTGCCAGCTTATTTCGGACGGGCGATGGCTATGGCTACACCTTC

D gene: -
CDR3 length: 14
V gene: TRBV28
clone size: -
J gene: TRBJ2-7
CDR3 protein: CASSFLTRRDEQYF
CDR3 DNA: TGTGCCAGCAGTTTTTTAACTCGGCGGGACGAGCAGTACTTC

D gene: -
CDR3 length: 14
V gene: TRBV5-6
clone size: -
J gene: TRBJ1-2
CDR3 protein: CASSFPETLYGYTF
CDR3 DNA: TGTGCCAGCAGCTTCCCTGAGACCCTCTATGGCTACACCTTC

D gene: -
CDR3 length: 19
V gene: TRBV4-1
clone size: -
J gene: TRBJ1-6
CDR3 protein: CASSQVGEPMTAYNSPLHF
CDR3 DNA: TGCGCCAGCAGCCAAGTTGGGGAACCTATGACAGCCTATAATTCACCCCTCCACTTT

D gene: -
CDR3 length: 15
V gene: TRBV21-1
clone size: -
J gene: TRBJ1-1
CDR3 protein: CASSRRTGVQTEAFF
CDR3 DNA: TGTGCCAGCAGCCGAAGAACAGGGGTTCAGACTGAAGCTTTCTTT

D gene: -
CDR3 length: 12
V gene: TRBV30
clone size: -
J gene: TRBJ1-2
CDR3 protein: CAWSGAAYGYTF
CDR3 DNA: TGTGCCTGGAGCGGGGCAGCCTATGGCTACACCTTC

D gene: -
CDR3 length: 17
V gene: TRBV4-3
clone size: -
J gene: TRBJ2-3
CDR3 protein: CASSQDWPADQTDTQYF
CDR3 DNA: TGCGCCAGCAGCCAAGATTGGCCAGCGGATCAGACAGATACGCAGTATTTT

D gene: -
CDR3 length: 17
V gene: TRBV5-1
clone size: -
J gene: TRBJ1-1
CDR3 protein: CASSSAGRGTLNTEAFF
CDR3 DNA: TGCGCCAGCAGCTCCGCTGGTCGGGGGACCTTGAACACTGAAGCTTTCTTT

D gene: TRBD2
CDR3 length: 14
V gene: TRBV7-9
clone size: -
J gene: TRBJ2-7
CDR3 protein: CASRTSGGAFEQYF
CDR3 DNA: TGTGCCAGCAGAACTAGCGGGGGGGCATTCGAGCAGTACTTC

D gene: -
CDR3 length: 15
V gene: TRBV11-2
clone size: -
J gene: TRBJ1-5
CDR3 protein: CASSSNPDNNQPQHF
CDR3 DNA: TGTGCCAGCAGCTCAAACCCGGACAACAATCAGCCCCAGCATTTT

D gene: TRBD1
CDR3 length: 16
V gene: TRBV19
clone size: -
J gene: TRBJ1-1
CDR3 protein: CASSRTGTGIGTEAFF
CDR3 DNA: TGTGCCAGTAGTAGAACCGGGACAGGGATTGGCACTGAAGCTTTCTTT

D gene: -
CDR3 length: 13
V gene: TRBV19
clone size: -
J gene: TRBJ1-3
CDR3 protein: CASSGVRGNTIYF
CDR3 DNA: TGTGCCAGTAGCGGGGTAAGAGGAAACACCATATATTTT

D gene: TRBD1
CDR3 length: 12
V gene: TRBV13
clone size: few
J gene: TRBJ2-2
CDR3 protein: CASNRGTGELFF
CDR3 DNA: TGTGCCAGCAACAGGGGCACCGGGGAGCTGTTTTTT

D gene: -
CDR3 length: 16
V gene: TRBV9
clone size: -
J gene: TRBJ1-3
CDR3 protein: CASSVSAGSSGNTIYF
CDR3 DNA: TGTGCCAGCAGCGTATCGGCAGGGAGCTCTGGAAACACCATATATTTT

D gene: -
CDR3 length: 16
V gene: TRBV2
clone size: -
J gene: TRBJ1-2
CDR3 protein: CASTRKGGPDSYGYTF
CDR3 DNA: TGTGCCAGCACCAGAAAGGGGGGACCAGATTCCTATGGCTACACCTTC